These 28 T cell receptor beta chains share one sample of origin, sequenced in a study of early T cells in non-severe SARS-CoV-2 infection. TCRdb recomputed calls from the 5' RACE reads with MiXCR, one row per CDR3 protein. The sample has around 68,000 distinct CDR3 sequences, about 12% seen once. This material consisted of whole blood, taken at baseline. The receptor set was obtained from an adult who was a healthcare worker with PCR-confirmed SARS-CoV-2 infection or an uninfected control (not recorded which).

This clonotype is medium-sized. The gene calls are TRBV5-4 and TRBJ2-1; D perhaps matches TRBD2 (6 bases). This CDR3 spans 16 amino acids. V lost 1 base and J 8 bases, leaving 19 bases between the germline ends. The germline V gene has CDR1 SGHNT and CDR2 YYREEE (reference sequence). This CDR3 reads CASSLKGSLASDEQFF. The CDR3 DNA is TGTGCCAGCAGCTTGAAGGGGTCCCTCGCTAGCGATGAGCAGTTCTTC.

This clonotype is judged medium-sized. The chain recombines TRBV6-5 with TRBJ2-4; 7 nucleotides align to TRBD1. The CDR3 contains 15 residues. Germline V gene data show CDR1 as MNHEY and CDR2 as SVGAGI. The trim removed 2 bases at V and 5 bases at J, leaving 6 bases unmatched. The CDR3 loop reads CASSYQGQQENIQYF. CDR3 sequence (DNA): TGTGCCAGCAGTTACCAGGGACAGCAAGAAAACATTCAGTACTTC.

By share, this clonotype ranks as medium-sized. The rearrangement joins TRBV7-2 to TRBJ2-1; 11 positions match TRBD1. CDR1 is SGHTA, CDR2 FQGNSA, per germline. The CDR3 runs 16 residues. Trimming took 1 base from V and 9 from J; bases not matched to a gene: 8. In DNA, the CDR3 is TGTGCCAGCAGCTTAGTAGGGACAGGGGGTGATGGTGAGCAGTTCTTC. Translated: CASSLVGTGGDGEQFF.

CDR3: CASSSKRVTNTGELFF. CDR3 sequence (DNA): TGTGCCAGCAGCTCTAAGCGGGTCACGAACACCGGGGAGCTGTTTTTT. V is TRBV7-2 and J is TRBJ2-2, with D tentatively TRBD2 (6 bases). The V end lost 4 bases, the J end lost 0 bases, and 12 bases lay between the germline ends. Germline V gene lookup returns CDR1 SGHTA and CDR2 FQGNSA. The CDR3 sequence is 16 residues long.

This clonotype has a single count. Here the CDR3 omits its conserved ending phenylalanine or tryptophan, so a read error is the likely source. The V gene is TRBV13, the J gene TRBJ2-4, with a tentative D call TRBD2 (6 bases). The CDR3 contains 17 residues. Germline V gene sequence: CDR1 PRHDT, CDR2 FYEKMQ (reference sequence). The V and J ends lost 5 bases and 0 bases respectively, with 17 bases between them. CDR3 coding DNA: TGTGCCAGCAGCCAAAAAGGCGGGGATCGAGCCAAAAACATTCAGTACCTC. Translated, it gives CASSQKGGDRAKNIQYL.

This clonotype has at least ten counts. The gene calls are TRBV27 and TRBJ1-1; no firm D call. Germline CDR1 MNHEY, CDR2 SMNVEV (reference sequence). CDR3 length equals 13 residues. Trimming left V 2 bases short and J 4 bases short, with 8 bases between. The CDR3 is CASSLGRVTEAFF. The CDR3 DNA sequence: TGTGCCAGCAGTTTAGGAAGAGTCACTGAAGCTTTCTTT.

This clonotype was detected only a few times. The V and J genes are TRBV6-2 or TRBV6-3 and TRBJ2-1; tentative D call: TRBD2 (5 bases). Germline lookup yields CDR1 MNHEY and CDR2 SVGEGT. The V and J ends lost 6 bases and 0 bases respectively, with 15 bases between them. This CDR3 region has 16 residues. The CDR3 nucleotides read TGTGCCAGCAGCCTCAGGACTTACAGCTCCTACAATGAGCAGTTCTTC. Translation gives CASSLRTYSSYNEQFF.

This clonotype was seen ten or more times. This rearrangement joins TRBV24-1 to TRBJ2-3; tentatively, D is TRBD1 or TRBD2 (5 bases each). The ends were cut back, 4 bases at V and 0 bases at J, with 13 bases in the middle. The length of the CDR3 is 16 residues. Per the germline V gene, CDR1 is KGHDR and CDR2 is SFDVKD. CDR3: CATSDTGRGSTDTQYF. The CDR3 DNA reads TGTGCCACCAGTGACACGGGACGGGGAAGCACAGATACGCAGTATTTT.

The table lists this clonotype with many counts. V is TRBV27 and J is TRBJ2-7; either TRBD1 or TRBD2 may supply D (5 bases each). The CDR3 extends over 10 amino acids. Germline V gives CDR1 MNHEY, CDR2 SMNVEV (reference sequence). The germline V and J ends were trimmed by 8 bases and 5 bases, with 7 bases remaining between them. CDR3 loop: CASGDHEQYF. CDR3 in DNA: TGTGCCAGCGGGGACCACGAGCAGTACTTC.

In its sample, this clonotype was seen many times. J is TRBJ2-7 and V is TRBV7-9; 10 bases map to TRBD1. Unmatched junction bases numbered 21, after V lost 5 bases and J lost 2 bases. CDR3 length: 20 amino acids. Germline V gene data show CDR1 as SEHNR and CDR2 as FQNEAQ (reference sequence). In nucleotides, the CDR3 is TGTGCCAGCAGCCTGCAGCCCGGGACAGGGGTTCTCAGGACAACCTACGAGCAGTACTTC. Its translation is CASSLQPGTGVLRTTYEQYF.

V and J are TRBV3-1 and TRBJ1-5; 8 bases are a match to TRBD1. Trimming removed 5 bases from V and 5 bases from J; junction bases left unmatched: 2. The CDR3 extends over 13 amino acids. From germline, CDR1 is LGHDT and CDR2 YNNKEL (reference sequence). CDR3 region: CASSEDRDQPQHF. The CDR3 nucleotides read TGTGCCAGCAGCGAGGACAGGGATCAGCCCCAGCATTTT.

The CDR3 DNA reads as TGCGCCAGCAGCTTGTCAAGCGGAACCTACAATGAGCAGTTCTTC. Protein sequence: CASSLSSGTYNEQFF. The chain is built from TRBV5-1 and TRBJ2-1; D is perhaps TRBD2 (5 bases). CDR1 and CDR2 (germline): SGHRS, YFSETQ. The CDR3 is 15 amino acids. The V end was cut by 1 base, the J end by 2 bases, with 10 bases between.

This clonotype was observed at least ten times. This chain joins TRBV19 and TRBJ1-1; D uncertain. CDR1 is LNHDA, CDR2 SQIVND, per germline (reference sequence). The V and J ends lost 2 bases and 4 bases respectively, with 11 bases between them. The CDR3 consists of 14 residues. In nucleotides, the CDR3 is TGTGCCAGTAGTATAACCCCGATGGGCACTGAAGCTTTCTTT. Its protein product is CASSITPMGTEAFF.

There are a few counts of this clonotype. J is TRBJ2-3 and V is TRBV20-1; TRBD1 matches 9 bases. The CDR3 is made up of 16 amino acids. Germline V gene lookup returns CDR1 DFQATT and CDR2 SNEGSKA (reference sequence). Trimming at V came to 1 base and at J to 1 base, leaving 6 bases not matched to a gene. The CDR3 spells CSARAQDRGGTDTQYF. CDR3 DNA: TGCAGTGCTAGAGCTCAGGACAGGGGAGGCACAGATACGCAGTATTTT.

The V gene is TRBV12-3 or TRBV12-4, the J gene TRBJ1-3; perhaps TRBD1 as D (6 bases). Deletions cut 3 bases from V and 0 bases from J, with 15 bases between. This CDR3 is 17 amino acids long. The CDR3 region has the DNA TGTGCCAGCAGTTTCTCGCGGACAGTAAGCTCTGGAAACACCATATATTTT. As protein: CASSFSRTVSSGNTIYF.

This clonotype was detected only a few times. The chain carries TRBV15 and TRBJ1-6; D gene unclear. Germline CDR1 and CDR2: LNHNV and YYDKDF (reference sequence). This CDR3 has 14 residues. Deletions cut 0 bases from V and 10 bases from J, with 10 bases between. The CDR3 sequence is CATSRDLIGSPLHF. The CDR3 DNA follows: TGTGCCACCAGCAGAGATCTTATAGGCTCACCCCTCCACTTT.

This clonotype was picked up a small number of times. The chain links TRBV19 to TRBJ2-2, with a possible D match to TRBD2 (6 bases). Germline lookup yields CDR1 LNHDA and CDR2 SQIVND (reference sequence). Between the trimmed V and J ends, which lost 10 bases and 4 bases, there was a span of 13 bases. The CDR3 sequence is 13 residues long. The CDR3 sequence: CATTMGGTGELFF. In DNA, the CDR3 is TGTGCCACGACCATGGGGGGCACCGGGGAGCTGTTTTTT.

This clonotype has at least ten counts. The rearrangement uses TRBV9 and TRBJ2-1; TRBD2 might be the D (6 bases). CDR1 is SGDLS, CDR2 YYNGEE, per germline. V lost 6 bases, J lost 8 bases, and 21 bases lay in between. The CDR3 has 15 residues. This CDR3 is CASNVFGLAPDEQFF. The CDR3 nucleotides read TGTGCCAGCAACGTGTTTGGGCTAGCGCCAGATGAGCAGTTCTTC.

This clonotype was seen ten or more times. CDR3 amino acids: CASSPPGLSSYNEQFF. The CDR3 region has the DNA TGTGCCAGCAGTCCCCCTGGGCTGAGCTCCTACAATGAGCAGTTCTTC. V usage is TRBV28 and J usage is TRBJ2-1; D gene unclear. Germline-derived CDR1 and CDR2 are MDHEN and SYDVKM. The CDR3 totals 16 residues. The V gene lost 5 bases and the J gene lost 0 bases, with 14 bases spanning the gap.

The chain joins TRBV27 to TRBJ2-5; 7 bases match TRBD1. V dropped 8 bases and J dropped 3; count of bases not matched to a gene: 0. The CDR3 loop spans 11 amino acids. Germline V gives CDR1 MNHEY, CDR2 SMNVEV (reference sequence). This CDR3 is CASGTEETQYF. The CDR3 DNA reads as TGTGCCAGCGGGACAGAAGAGACCCAGTACTTC.

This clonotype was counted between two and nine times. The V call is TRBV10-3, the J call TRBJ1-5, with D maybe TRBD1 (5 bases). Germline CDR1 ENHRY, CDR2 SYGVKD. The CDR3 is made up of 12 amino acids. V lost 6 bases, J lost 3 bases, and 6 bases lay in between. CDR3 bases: TGTGCCATCAGAGGGGACAATCAGCCCCAGCATTTT. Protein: CAIRGDNQPQHF.

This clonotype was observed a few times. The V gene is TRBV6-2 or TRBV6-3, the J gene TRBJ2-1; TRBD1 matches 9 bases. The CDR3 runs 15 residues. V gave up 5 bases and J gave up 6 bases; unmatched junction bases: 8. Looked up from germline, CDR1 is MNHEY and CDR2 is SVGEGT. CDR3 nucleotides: TGTGCCAGCAGTATCTCTGAGACAGGGGGCAATGAGCAGTTCTTC. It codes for CASSISETGGNEQFF.

CDR3 loop: CASSLAPPGRPYNEQFF. The CDR3 DNA reads TGTGCCAGCAGCTTAGCCCCGCCGGGGAGACCCTACAATGAGCAGTTCTTC. The rearrangement joins TRBV7-6 to TRBJ2-1, with D tentatively TRBD2 (5 bases). This CDR3 is built from 17 residues. Germline assignment: CDR1 SGHVS and CDR2 FNYEAQ. Trimming stripped 0 bases from V and 2 bases from J, with 14 bases between. The entire variable domain, with the rest obtained from reference TRBV7-6 and TRBJ2-1, is as follows: GAGVSQSPRYKVTKRGQDVALRCDPISGHVSLYWYRQALGQGPEFLTYFNYEAQQDKSGLPNDRFSAERPEGSISTLTIQRTEQRDSAMYRCASSLAPPGRPYNEQFFGPGTRLTVL.

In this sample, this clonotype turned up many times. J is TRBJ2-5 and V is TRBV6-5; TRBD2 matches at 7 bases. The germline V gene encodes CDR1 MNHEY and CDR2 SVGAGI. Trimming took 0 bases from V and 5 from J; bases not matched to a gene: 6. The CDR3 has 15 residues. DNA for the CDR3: TGTGCCAGCAGTTACTCTTTAGAGGGAGGGGAGACCCAGTACTTC. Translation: CASSYSLEGGETQYF.

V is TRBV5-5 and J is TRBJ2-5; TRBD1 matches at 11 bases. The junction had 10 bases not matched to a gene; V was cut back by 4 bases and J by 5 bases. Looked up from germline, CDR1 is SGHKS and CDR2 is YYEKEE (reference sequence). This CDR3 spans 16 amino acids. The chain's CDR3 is CASSLRTGGARETQYF. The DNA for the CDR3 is TGTGCCAGCAGCCTTAGGACAGGGGGCGCGAGGGAGACCCAGTACTTC.

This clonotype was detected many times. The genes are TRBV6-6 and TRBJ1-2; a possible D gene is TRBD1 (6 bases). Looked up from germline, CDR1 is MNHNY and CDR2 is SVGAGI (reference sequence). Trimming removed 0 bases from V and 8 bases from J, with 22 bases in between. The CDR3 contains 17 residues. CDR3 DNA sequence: TGTGCCAGCAGTTACTCTGAACGATCCAACAGGGTGAGCGGCTACACCTTC. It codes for CASSYSERSNRVSGYTF.

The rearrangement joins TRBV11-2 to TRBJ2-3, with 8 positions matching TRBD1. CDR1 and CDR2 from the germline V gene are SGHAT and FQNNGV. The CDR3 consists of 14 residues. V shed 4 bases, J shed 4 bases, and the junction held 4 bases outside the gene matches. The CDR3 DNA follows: TGTGCCAGCAGCTCGACAGGGGATTCAGATACGCAGTATTTT. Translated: CASSSTGDSDTQYF.

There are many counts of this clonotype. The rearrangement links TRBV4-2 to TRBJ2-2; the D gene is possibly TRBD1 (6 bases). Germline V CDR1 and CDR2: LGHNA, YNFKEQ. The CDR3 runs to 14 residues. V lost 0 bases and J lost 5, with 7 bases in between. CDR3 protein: CASSQDRGTGELFF. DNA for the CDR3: TGTGCCAGCAGCCAAGACAGGGGAACCGGGGAGCTGTTTTTT.